The 7 T cell receptor beta chains reported below all come from one sample, sequenced in a study of shared clonotypes between healthy human individuals. TCRdb keeps only in-frame clones here, not all; method: immunoSEQ multiplex PCR. The table lists approximately 2,000,000 clones, 93% of them singletons, with more than 1.5% in the top ten. Naive CD8 cells comprised CD45RO-negative, CCR7-positively selected cells, excluding terminally differentiated effector memory CD45RA+ cells. Sample: naive CD8+ T cells from PBMCs. The source is a man younger than 30 in good health. Some clones in this sample may be carry-over from other donors' samples.

V usage is TRBV10-3 and J usage is TRBJ1-1; D possibly corresponds to TRBD1 (6 bases). Trimming shortened V by 0 bases and J by 2 bases, and 13 bases separated the two germline ends. CDR1 is ENHRY and CDR2 is SYGVKD in the germline V gene. The CDR3 sequence is 16 residues long. CDR3 nucleotides: TGTGCCATCAGTGAGTCCCAACAGGGACCTAACACTGAAGCTTTCTTT. It is translated as CAISESQQGPNTEAFF.

This chain uses TRBV27 with TRBJ2-1; 7 bases are shared with TRBD1. V shed 5 bases, J shed 5 bases, and the junction held 6 bases outside the gene matches. The CDR3 length is 14 residues. The germline V gene has CDR1 MNHEY and CDR2 SMNVEV (reference sequence). CDR3: CASSKGAAHNEQFF. The CDR3 DNA reads as TGTGCCAGCAGTAAGGGGGCAGCCCACAATGAGCAGTTCTTC.

Points on this clone: The sample holds other DNA sequences that translate to the same CDR3. The rearrangement joins TRBV5-4 to TRBJ2-7, with D tentatively TRBD1 (6 bases). Looked up from germline, CDR1 is SGHNT and CDR2 is YYREEE (reference sequence). V lost 0 bases to trimming and J lost 5 bases, with 9 bases between them. This CDR3 contains 13 residues. The CDR3 reads CASSLDRVHEQYF. CDR3 sequence (DNA): TGTGCCAGCAGCTTGGACAGGGTGCACGAGCAGTACTTC.

A note on this clone: This sample includes further DNA sequences coding for the same CDR3. This chain connects TRBV29-1 to TRBJ1-1; D not certain. V lost 6 bases to trimming and J lost 1 base, with 6 bases between them. The germline V gene has CDR1 SQVTM and CDR2 ANQGSEA. The CDR3 loop spans 11 amino acids. In nucleotides, the CDR3 is TGCAGCGTGGCGGAGAACACTGAAGCTTTCTTT. The encoded protein is CSVAENTEAFF.

The gene calls are TRBV9 and TRBJ2-7, with TRBD2 matching 12 bases. The CDR3 sequence is 15 residues long. Trimming cost V 3 bases and J 3 bases; bases outside gene matches: 4. CDR1 and CDR2 from the germline V gene are SGDLS and YYNGEE. The CDR3 DNA follows: TGTGCCAGCAGCGGAGAGGGACTAGCGGGCTACGAGCAGTACTTC. Translation gives CASSGEGLAGYEQYF.

The chain couples TRBV18 to TRBJ2-1; a weak D match, TRBD2 (6 bases). V was cut by 4 bases and J by 5 bases, with 24 bases left in between. Germline V gene sequence: CDR1 KGHSH, CDR2 LQKENI. The CDR3 loop spans 18 amino acids. CDR3 sequence reads: CASSLEGHPGLPDNEQFF. CDR3 coding DNA: TGTGCCAGCTCACTGGAGGGGCATCCTGGGCTCCCGGACAATGAGCAGTTCTTC.

V is TRBV7-2 and J is TRBJ2-1, with D possibly matching TRBD1 (6 bases). Trimming took off 1 base at V and 7 bases at J, with 23 bases between the two ends. The CDR3 has 18 residues. Per germline, CDR1 SGHTA and CDR2 FQGNSA. CDR3 region: CASSLGTARRSHGNEQFF. CDR3 nucleotides: TGTGCCAGCAGCTTAGGGACAGCTCGGCGCTCTCACGGGAATGAGCAGTTCTTC.